These T cell receptor beta chains were read from a single sample in a study of neoadjuvant nivolumab and ipilimumab in lung cancer. TCRdb keeps only in-frame clones here, not all; method: immunoSEQ multiplex PCR. The sample lists about 6,900 clones; 65% to 85% were seen once. The sample here was tumor tissue, taken after neoadjuvant nivolumab, alone or with ipilimumab, at or shortly before surgery. The receptor set was obtained from an adult with non-small cell lung cancer. CDR3s include the opening cysteine and the closing phenylalanine or tryptophan.

J,length,V,CDR3
TRBJ2-7,13,TRBV29-1,CSAFLAGPYEQYF
TRBJ1-3,16,TRBV6-1,CASSEWGASAGNTIYF
TRBJ2-5,17,TRBV19,CASSIRGTSGWPETQYF
TRBJ1-3,14,TRBV11-2,CASSLEGRINTIYF
TRBJ2-3,12,TRBV7-6,CASSLGTDTQYF
TRBJ2-7,17,TRBV10-3,CAISELGGLAGTYEQYF
TRBJ2-1,14,TRBV5-1,CASSLEGPSDEQFF
TRBJ2-7,13,TRBV10-2,CASRWTGTYEQYF
TRBJ2-7,15,TRBV6-5,CASSYSTRDTYEQYF
TRBJ1-1,18,TRBV4-1,CASSPDTGINSRITEAFF
TRBJ2-7,14,TRBV5-8,CASSFKREFDEQYF